This T cell receptor beta chain was identified in a study of radiation and T cells in renal cell carcinoma. Study-wide background: Nephrectomy followed 15 Gy stereotactic body radiation by 4 weeks.

With respect to this clone: The antigen remains undetermined.

Here immunoSEQ multiplex PCR was the method, and the copy in TCRdb shows in-frame clones only, minus some. The sample has about 130,000 clones; approximately 91% are singletons. As to time point: baseline pretreatment blood. Noted treatment: 15 Gy SBRT to primary tumor, nephrectomy 4 weeks later. Clear cell pathology was present in this patient's renal cell carcinoma. Study results and caveats: From baseline, blood top tumor clonotypes peaked at 2 weeks post-radiation.

V shed 7 bases and J shed 5 bases, with 10 bases lying between them. CDR1 and CDR2 (germline): LNHDA, SQIVND (reference sequence). This CDR3 contains 12 residues. This receptor was identified in a woman aged 45-60 years with renal cell carcinoma. The rearrangement joins TRBV19 to TRBJ2-3; D remains unclear. Sequenced material: blood, taken from a patient whose treatment included radiotherapy and nephrectomy. This chain's CDR3 is CASTPNGDTQYF. The CDR3 DNA reads as TGTGCCAGTACCCCGAATGGAGATACGCAGTATTTT.